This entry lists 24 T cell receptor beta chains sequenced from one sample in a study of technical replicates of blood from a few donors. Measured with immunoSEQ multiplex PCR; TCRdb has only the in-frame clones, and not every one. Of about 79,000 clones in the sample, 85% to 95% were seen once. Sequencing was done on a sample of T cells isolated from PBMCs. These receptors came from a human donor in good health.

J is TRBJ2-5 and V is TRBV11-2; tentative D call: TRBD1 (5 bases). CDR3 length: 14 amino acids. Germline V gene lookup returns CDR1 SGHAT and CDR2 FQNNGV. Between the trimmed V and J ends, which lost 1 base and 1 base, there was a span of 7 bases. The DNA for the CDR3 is TGTGCCAGCAGCTTAGGACAGATCCAAGAGACCCAGTACTTC. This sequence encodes CASSLGQIQETQYF.

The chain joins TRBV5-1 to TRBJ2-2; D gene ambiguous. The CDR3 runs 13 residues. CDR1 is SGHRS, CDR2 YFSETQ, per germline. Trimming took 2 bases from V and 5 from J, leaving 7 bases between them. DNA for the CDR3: TGCGCCAGCAGCTTTACGGTAACCGGGGAGCTGTTTTTT. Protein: CASSFTVTGELFF.

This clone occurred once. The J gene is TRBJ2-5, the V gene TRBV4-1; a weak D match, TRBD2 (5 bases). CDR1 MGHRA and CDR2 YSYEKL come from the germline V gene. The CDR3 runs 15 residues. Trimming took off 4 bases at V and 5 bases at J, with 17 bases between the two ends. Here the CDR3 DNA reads TGCGCCAGCAGCCCTGGGCCTTCGAGAGGGGAGACCCAGTACTTC. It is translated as CASSPGPSRGETQYF.

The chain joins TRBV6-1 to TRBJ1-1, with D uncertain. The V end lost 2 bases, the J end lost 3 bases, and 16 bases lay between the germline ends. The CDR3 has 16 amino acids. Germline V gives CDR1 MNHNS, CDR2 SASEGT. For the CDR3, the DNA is TGTGCCAGCAGTGAAATGAGGGTCCCTGGGGACACTGAAGCTTTCTTT. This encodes CASSEMRVPGDTEAFF.

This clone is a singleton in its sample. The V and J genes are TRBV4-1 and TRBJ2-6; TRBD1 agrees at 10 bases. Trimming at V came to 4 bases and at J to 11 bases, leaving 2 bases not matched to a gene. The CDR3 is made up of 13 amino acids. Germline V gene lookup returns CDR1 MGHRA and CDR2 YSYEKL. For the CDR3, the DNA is TGCGCCAGCAGCCTGGGGACAGGGGACGTCCTGACTTTC. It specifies CASSLGTGDVLTF.

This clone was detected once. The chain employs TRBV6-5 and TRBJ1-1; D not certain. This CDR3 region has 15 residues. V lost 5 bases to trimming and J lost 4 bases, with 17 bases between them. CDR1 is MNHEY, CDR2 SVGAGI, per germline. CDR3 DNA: TGTGCCAGCAGTCGATTCGTGGTGGGAGGCACTGAAGCTTTCTTT. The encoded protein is CASSRFVVGGTEAFF.

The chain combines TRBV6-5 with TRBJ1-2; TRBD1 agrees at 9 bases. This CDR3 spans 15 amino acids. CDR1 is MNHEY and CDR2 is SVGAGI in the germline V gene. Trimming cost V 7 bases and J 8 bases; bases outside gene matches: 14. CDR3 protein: CASTSPGQGLYGYTF. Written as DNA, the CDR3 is TGTGCCAGCACCTCCCCGGGACAGGGCTTATACGGCTACACCTTC.

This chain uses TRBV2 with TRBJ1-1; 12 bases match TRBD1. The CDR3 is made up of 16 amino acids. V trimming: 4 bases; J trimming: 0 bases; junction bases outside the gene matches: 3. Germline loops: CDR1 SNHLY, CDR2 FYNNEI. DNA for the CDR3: TGTGCCAGCAGTGGGGGACAGGGGGCGATGAACACTGAAGCTTTCTTT. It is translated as CASSGGQGAMNTEAFF. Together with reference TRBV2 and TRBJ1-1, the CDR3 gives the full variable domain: EPEVTQTPSHQVTQMGQEVILRCVPISNHLYFYWYRQILGQKVEFLVSFYNNEISEKSEIFDDQFSVERPDGSNFTLKIRSTKLEDSAMYFCASSGGQGAMNTEAFFGQGTRLTVV.

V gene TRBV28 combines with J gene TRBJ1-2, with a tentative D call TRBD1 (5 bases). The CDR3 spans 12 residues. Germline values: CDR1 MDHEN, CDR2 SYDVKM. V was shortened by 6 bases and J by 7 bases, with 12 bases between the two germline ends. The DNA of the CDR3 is TGTGCCAGCAGCCAGGGAAAGAGTGGCTACACCTTC. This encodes CASSQGKSGYTF.

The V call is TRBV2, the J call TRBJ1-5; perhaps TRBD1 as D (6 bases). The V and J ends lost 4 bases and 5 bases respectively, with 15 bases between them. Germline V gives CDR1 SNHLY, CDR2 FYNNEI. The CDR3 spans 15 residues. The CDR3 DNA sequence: TGTGCCAGCAGTGCAGAAAACAGGGATCATCAGCCCCAGCATTTT. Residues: CASSAENRDHQPQHF.

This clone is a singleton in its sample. Here the CDR3 DNA reads TGTGCCAGTAGTAGTGGACAGACTAGCGGGTACCAAGAGACCCAGTACTTC. Residues: CASSSGQTSGYQETQYF. J is TRBJ2-5 and V is TRBV19; 10 bases match TRBD2. This CDR3 contains 17 residues. CDR1 is LNHDA, CDR2 SQIVND, per germline (reference sequence). After removal of 4 bases from V and 0 bases from J, the junction contained 8 bases not matched to a gene.

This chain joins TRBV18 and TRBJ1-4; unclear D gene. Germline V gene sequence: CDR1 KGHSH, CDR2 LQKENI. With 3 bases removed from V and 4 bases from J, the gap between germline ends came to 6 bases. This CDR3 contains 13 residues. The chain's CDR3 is CASSPGVNEKLFF. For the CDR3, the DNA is TGTGCCAGCTCACCCGGAGTTAATGAAAAACTGTTTTTT.

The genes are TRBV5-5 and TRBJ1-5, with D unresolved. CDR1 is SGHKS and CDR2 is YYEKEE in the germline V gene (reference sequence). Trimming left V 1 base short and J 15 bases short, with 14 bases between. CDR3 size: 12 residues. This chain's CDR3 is CASSLSSGNWHF. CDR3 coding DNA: TGTGCCAGCAGCTTGAGCTCAGGAAATTGGCATTTT. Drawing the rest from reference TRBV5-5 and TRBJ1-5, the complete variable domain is DAGVTQSPTHLIKTRGQQVTLRCSPISGHKSVSWYQQVLGQGPQFIFQYYEKEERGRGNFPDRFSARQFPNYSSELNVNALLLGDSALYLCASSLSSGNWHFGDGTRLSIL.

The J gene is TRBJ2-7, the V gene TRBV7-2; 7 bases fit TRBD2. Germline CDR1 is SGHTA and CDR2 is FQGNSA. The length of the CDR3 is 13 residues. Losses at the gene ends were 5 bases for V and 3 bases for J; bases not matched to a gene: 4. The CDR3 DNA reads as TGTGCCAGCAGCGCTAGCGGATACTACGAGCAGTACTTC. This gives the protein CASSASGYYEQYF.

The CDR3 reads CASSLRDRAGYEQYF. Here the CDR3 DNA reads TGTGCCAGCAGCCTACGGGACAGGGCCGGCTACGAGCAGTACTTC. The chain has TRBV7-2 and TRBJ2-7; 9 nucleotides align to TRBD1. Germline lookup yields CDR1 SGHTA and CDR2 FQGNSA. Trimming removed 5 bases from V and 3 bases from J; junction bases left unmatched: 8. The CDR3 length is 15 residues. Variable domain in full (rest from reference TRBV7-2 and TRBJ2-7): GAGVSQSPSNKVTEKGKDVELRCDPISGHTALYWYRQSLGQGLEFLIYFQGNSAPDKSGLPSDRFSAERTGGSVSTLTIQRTQQEDSAVYLCASSLRDRAGYEQYFGPGTRLTVT.

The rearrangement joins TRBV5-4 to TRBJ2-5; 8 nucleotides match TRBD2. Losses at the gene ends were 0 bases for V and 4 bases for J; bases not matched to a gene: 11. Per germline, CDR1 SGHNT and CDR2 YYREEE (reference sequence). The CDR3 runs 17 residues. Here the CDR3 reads CASSLANSAGGTETQYF. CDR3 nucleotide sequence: TGTGCCAGCAGCTTGGCCAATTCTGCGGGGGGCACAGAGACCCAGTACTTC.

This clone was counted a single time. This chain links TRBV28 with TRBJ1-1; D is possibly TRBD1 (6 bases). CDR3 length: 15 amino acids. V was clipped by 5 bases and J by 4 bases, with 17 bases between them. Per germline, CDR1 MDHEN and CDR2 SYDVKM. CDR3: CASSQGGGVGTEAFF. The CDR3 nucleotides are TGTGCCAGCAGTCAAGGGGGTGGGGTTGGCACTGAAGCTTTCTTT.

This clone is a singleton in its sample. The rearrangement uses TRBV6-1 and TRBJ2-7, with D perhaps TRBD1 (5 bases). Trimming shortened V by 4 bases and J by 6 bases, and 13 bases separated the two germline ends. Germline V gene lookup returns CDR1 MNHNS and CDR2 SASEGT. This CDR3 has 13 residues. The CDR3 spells CASSVSRVGEQYF. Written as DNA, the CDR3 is TGTGCCAGCAGTGTTTCCAGGGTCGGCGAGCAGTACTTC.

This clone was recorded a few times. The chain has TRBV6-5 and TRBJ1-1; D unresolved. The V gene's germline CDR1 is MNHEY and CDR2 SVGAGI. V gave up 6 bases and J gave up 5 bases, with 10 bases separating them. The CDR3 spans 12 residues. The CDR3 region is CASRREGTEAFF. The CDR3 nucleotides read TGTGCCAGCAGACGGGAGGGAACTGAAGCTTTCTTT.

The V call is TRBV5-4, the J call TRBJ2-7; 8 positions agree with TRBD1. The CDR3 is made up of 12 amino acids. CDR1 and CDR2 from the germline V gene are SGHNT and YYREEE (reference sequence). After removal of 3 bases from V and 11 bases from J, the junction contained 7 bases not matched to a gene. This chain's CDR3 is CASSYQGQGEYF. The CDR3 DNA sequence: TGTGCCAGCAGCTACCAAGGACAGGGCGAGTACTTC.

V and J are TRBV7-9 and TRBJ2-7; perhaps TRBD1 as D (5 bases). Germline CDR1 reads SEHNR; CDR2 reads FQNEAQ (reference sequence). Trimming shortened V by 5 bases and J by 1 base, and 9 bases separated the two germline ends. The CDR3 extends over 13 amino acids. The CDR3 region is CASSAQGSYEQYF. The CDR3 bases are TGTGCCAGCAGCGCCCAGGGTTCCTACGAGCAGTACTTC.

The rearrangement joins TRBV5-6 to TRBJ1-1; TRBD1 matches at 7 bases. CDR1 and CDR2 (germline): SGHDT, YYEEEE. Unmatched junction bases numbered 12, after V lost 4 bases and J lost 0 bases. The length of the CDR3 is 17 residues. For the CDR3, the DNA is TGTGCCAGCAGCCTACTTCTTACCGGGACAGTGAACACTGAAGCTTTCTTT. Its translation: CASSLLLTGTVNTEAFF.

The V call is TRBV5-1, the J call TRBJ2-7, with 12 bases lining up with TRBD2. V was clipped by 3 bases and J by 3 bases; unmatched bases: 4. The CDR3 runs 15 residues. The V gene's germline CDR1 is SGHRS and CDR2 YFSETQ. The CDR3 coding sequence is TGCGCCAGCAGCTCACCGGGACTAGCGGGCTACGAGCAGTACTTC. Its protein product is CASSSPGLAGYEQYF.

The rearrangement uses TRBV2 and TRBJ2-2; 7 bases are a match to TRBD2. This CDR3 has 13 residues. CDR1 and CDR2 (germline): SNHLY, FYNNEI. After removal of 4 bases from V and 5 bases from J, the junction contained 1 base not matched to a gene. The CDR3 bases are TGTGCCAGCAGTGGGGAGGGAACCGGGGAGCTGTTTTTT. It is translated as CASSGEGTGELFF.